This passage covers 15 T cell receptor beta chains from one sample sequenced in a study of blood T cells in healthy people across ages. For the second PCR, which ran for about 6 to 11 cycles, a sample-barcoded 5' primer and a J-beta primer mix were used. TCRdb fed the 5' RACE reads into MiXCR, producing one record per CDR3 protein. The sample consists of about 1,600,000 distinct CDR3 sequences, 42% of them appearing once. Sequenced sample: blood. Receptors were obtained from a young woman in good health.

This clonotype has only a few counts. The chain recombines TRBV3-1 with TRBJ2-1; D could derive from TRBD1 or TRBD2 (5 bases each). The CDR3 has 15 residues. V lost 3 bases to trimming and J lost 6 bases, with 15 bases between them. From germline, CDR1 is LGHDT and CDR2 YNNKEL (reference sequence). The CDR3 sequence is CASSQGPNSRNEQFF. The CDR3 DNA follows: TGTGCCAGCAGCCAGGGACCGAACTCACGCAATGAGCAGTTCTTC.

This clonotype was seen a handful of times. This chain uses TRBV6-1 with TRBJ1-5; possible D gene TRBD1, 5 bases. V gave up 5 bases and J gave up 0 bases, with 20 bases separating them. This CDR3 region has 18 residues. CDR1 is MNHNS and CDR2 is SASEGT in the germline V gene. The DNA of the CDR3 is TGTGCCAGCAGTCCCCCGGGGTTGGGGGGAAATAGCAATCAGCCCCAGCATTTT. Protein sequence: CASSPPGLGGNSNQPQHF.

This clonotype occurred once. CDR3 bases: TGTGCCAGCAGCCCACAGGCCTGGGCAGCGGGAGACCCGAACTACAATGAGCAGTTCTTC. Protein product: CASSPQAWAAGDPNYNEQFF. This sequence joins TRBV9 and TRBJ2-1; TRBD2 agrees at 8 bases. J was trimmed by 3 bases and V by 4 bases; bases with no gene match: 21. The CDR3 loop spans 20 amino acids. Germline CDR1 SGDLS, CDR2 YYNGEE.

The gene calls are TRBV5-1 and TRBJ2-1; maybe TRBD1 (5 bases). Looked up from germline, CDR1 is SGHRS and CDR2 is YFSETQ. V was shortened by 7 bases and J by 10 bases, with 18 bases between the two germline ends. This CDR3 is built from 13 residues. The CDR3 region has the DNA TGCGCCAGCGGCCTCACTCAGGGTTACGAGCAGTTCTTC. This codes for CASGLTQGYEQFF.

This chain connects TRBV12-3 or TRBV12-4 to TRBJ1-2; D ambiguous. The CDR3 consists of 12 residues. V was pared by 6 bases and J by 8 bases, with 13 bases between. The CDR3 bases are TGTGCCAGCAGCTCGGCGGGGAGGGGCTACACCTTC. Translation: CASSSAGRGYTF.

A few counts support this clonotype. The rearrangement joins TRBV7-9 to TRBJ1-2; D is possibly TRBD1 (5 bases). V lost 7 bases to trimming and J lost 3 bases, with 21 bases between them. Per the germline V gene, CDR1 is SEHNR and CDR2 is FQNEAQ (reference sequence). The CDR3 extends over 16 amino acids. CDR3 residues: CASTRFLQEDYYGYTF. Written as DNA, the CDR3 is TGTGCCAGCACCCGATTCCTACAGGAGGATTACTATGGCTACACCTTC.

This clonotype has a count of ten or more. The chain couples TRBV29-1 to TRBJ2-3, with 7 bases matching TRBD1. After removal of 5 bases from V and 5 bases from J, the junction contained 10 bases not matched to a gene. The CDR3 sequence is 14 residues long. Germline loops: CDR1 SQVTM, CDR2 ANQGSEA. The CDR3 DNA reads TGCAGCGTTTTCACAGGGGTTACCAAAGATACGCAGTATTTT. Its translation is CSVFTGVTKDTQYF.

V gene TRBV25-1 combines with J gene TRBJ1-1; D is uncertain. V lost 7 bases and J lost 10, with 13 bases in between. Germline values: CDR1 MGHDK, CDR2 SYGVNS. CDR3 size: 11 residues. The CDR3 region is CASTSAGVAFF. In DNA, the CDR3 is TGTGCCAGCACCTCCGCCGGGGTAGCTTTCTTT.

The rearrangement joins TRBV7-2 to TRBJ2-3, with 8 positions matching TRBD2. CDR1 and CDR2 (germline): SGHTA, FQGNSA. The CDR3 extends over 16 amino acids. V lost 5 bases and J lost 0; bases outside the gene matches: 7. The CDR3 spells CASSPALAGSTDTQYF. The CDR3 nucleotides read TGTGCCAGCAGCCCGGCCCTAGCGGGTAGCACAGATACGCAGTATTTT. Together with reference TRBV7-2 and TRBJ2-3, the CDR3 gives the full variable domain: GAGVSQSPSNKVTEKGKDVELRCDPISGHTALYWYRQSLGQGLEFLIYFQGNSAPDKSGLPSDRFSAERTGGSVSTLTIQRTQQEDSAVYLCASSPALAGSTDTQYFGPGTRLTVL.

The chain recombines TRBV2 with TRBJ2-3, with D possibly being TRBD2 (7 bases). Between the trimmed V and J ends, which lost 1 base and 2 bases, there was a span of 10 bases. The CDR3 is 15 residues long. Germline CDR1 SNHLY, CDR2 FYNNEI. The CDR3 nucleotides are TGTGCCAGCAGTGAAGAGGGGGGGGTCACAGATACGCAGTATTTT. The encoded protein is CASSEEGGVTDTQYF.

For this clonotype: At one boundary the junction diverges from the germline segment, which might be a read error. The CDR3 sequence is CASILQGYNSPLHF. The CDR3, as DNA: TGTGCCAGCATTTTACAGGGGTATAATTCACCCCTCCACTTT. This chain links TRBV12-3 or TRBV12-4 with TRBJ1-6; 7 bases match TRBD1. This CDR3 is built from 14 residues.

The V call is TRBV6-1, the J call TRBJ1-1; possibly TRBD1 for D (6 bases). Trimming cost V 4 bases and J 6 bases, with 12 bases left between them. The CDR3 is 13 amino acids. The germline V gene encodes CDR1 MNHNS and CDR2 SASEGT. CDR3 sequence (DNA): TGTGCCAGCAGTGGGACCCACAGGGCTGAAGCTTTCTTT. Translated: CASSGTHRAEAFF.

This chain links TRBV13 with TRBJ2-5, with D possibly TRBD2 on 5 matching bases. The V end lost 7 bases, the J end lost 3 bases, and 18 bases lay between the germline ends. CDR3 size: 15 residues. The germline CDR1 and CDR2 sequences are PRHDT and FYEKMQ (reference sequence). CDR3 in DNA: TGTGCCAGCAATAGCGAACACCAGCAAGAAGAGACCCAGTACTTC. Its translation: CASNSEHQQEETQYF. Using reference TRBV13 and TRBJ2-5 for the parts outside the CDR3, the full variable domain is AAGVIQSPRHLIKEKRETATLKCYPIPRHDTVYWYQQGPGQDPQFLISFYEKMQSDKGSIPDRFSAQQFSDYHSELNMSSLELGDSALYFCASNSEHQQEETQYFGPGTRLLVL.

This clonotype was seen ten or more times. The V and J genes are TRBV29-1 and TRBJ1-2, with 7 bases lining up with TRBD1. Germline CDR1 is SQVTM and CDR2 is ANQGSEA. The trim removed 6 bases at V and 1 base at J, leaving 5 bases unmatched. The CDR3 is 13 amino acids. CDR3 sequence: CSVRDSLNYGYTF. As DNA, the CDR3 is TGCAGCGTCCGGGACAGCCTTAACTATGGCTACACCTTC. The variable domain in full, completed from reference TRBV29-1 and TRBJ1-2, reads SAVISQKPSRDICQRGTSLTIQCQVDSQVTMMFWYRQQPGQSLTLIATANQGSEATYESGFVIDKFPISRPNLTFSTLTVSNMSPEDSSIYLCSVRDSLNYGYTFGSGTRLTVV.

This sequence joins TRBV12-3 or TRBV12-4 and TRBJ1-5; 7 bases are shared with TRBD1. Trimming removed 6 bases from V and 0 bases from J; junction bases left unmatched: 5. The CDR3 has 15 residues. As DNA, the CDR3 is TGTGCCAGCAGCTCGGGACAGATTAGCAATCAGCCCCAGCATTTT. This sequence encodes CASSSGQISNQPQHF.